The next 23 T cell receptor beta chains were all read from a single sample in a study of blood T cell repertoires in COVID-19. Profiled with immunoSEQ multiplex PCR; TCRdb holds only in-frame clones, not every one. The table shows about 270,000 clones, with 85% occurring only once. The specimen was peripheral blood. These receptors were obtained from a human donor in a cohort sampled during active COVID-19.

This clone was observed a single time. The chain is built from TRBV6-1 and TRBJ2-7, with D possibly matching TRBD2 (5 bases). With 1 base removed from V and 2 bases from J, the gap between germline ends came to 9 bases. Germline V CDR1 and CDR2: MNHNS, SASEGT. CDR3 length: 14 amino acids. Here the CDR3 DNA reads TGTGCCAGCAGTGAAGGACTCGGGGCCTACGAGCAGTACTTC. This codes for CASSEGLGAYEQYF.

CDR3 region: CSANDPSRRSDEQYF. As DNA, the CDR3 is TGCAGTGCTAATGACCCTAGTCGTCGTTCGGACGAGCAGTACTTC. J is TRBJ2-7 and V is TRBV20-1; D call uncertain. V lost 4 bases and J lost 5, with 21 bases in between. The CDR3 runs 15 residues. Germline V gene data show CDR1 as DFQATT and CDR2 as SNEGSKA (reference sequence).

This sequence joins TRBV11-2 and TRBJ2-7; tentative D call: TRBD1 (6 bases). V dropped 5 bases and J dropped 2 bases, with 28 bases sitting between them. The germline V gene has CDR1 SGHAT and CDR2 FQNNGV. CDR3 size: 19 residues. The DNA of the CDR3 is TGTGCCAGCAGCACAGGGCTTACCTTGGCGGTCGGATCTCCCTACGAGCAGTACTTC. It is translated as CASSTGLTLAVGSPYEQYF.

DNA of the CDR3: TGTGCCAGCAGCGTAGGTGGTTTAGCGGGAGACGTGGGTGAGACCCAGTACTTC. Translating gives CASSVGGLAGDVGETQYF. The genes are TRBV9 and TRBJ2-5; 9 positions agree with TRBD2. V lost 0 bases to trimming and J lost 5 bases; unmatched junction nucleotides: 14. This CDR3 region has 18 residues. Germline V gives CDR1 SGDLS, CDR2 YYNGEE.

CDR3 loop: CASSSRIGANYGYTF. As DNA, the CDR3 is TGTGCCAGCAGCTCCCGGATCGGAGCTAACTATGGCTACACCTTC. The chain recombines TRBV7-2 with TRBJ1-2; D unclear. The CDR3 totals 15 residues. Trimming shortened V by 4 bases and J by 0 bases, and 12 bases separated the two germline ends. Looked up from germline, CDR1 is SGHTA and CDR2 is FQGNSA. Full variable domain (remainder filled in from reference TRBV7-2 and TRBJ1-2): GAGVSQSPSNKVTEKGKDVELRCDPISGHTALYWYRQSLGQGLEFLIYFQGNSAPDKSGLPSDRFSAERTGGSVSTLTIQRTQQEDSAVYLCASSSRIGANYGYTFGSGTRLTVV.

The V call is TRBV6-2 or TRBV6-3, the J call TRBJ1-2; D might be TRBD1 (5 bases). V shed 2 bases and J shed 4 bases, with 11 bases lying between them. The CDR3 has 14 residues. CDR1 and CDR2 (germline): MNHEY, SVGEGT. The CDR3 DNA sequence: TGTGCCAGCAGTTACGTGGTGACAGTCTATGGCTACACCTTC. This encodes CASSYVVTVYGYTF.

There are a few counts of this clone. The J gene is TRBJ2-1, the V gene TRBV11-3; 9 bases align to TRBD2. Germline lookup yields CDR1 SGHNT and CDR2 YENEEA. The CDR3 is 16 residues long. The ends lost 1 base at V and 8 bases at J; junction bases unmatched: 9. The CDR3 coding sequence is TGTGCCAGCAGCTTAGCGGCGGGAGGGGGGTCAGATGAGCAGTTCTTC. Translation: CASSLAAGGGSDEQFF. Full variable domain (remainder filled in from reference TRBV11-3 and TRBJ2-1): EAGVVQSPRYKIIEKKQPVAFWCNPISGHNTLYWYLQNLGQGPELLIRYENEEAVDDSQLPKDRFSAERLKGVDSTLKIQPAELGDSAVYLCASSLAAGGGSDEQFFGPGTRLTVL.

The chain carries TRBV19 and TRBJ1-1; D is unresolved. V was trimmed by 0 bases and J by 6 bases, leaving 11 bases between them. Germline lookup yields CDR1 LNHDA and CDR2 SQIVND (reference sequence). The CDR3 runs to 14 residues. CDR3 in amino acids: CASSIDRGGAEAFF. In DNA form, the CDR3 reads TGTGCCAGTAGTATAGATCGGGGAGGTGCTGAAGCTTTCTTT.

This CDR3 is CASSLGQTQETQYF. In nucleotides, the CDR3 is TGCGCCAGCAGCTTGGGACAGACTCAAGAGACCCAGTACTTC. This chain connects TRBV5-1 to TRBJ2-5; weak D call: TRBD1 (5 bases). The V end was cut by 0 bases, the J end by 2 bases, with 8 bases between. The CDR3 spans 14 residues. Per the germline V gene, CDR1 is SGHRS and CDR2 is YFSETQ.

J is TRBJ2-7 and V is TRBV2; D might be TRBD2 (5 bases). Germline CDR1 is SNHLY and CDR2 is FYNNEI. The length of the CDR3 is 12 residues. Trimming removed 4 bases from V and 6 bases from J, with 10 bases in between. CDR3 sequence: CASSGLPREQYF. DNA of the CDR3: TGTGCCAGCAGTGGACTACCTCGCGAGCAGTACTTC.

J is TRBJ1-5 and V is TRBV6-2 or TRBV6-3; D is undetermined. Germline V CDR1 and CDR2: MNHEY, SVGEGT. V lost 2 bases and J 4 bases, leaving 6 bases between the germline ends. This CDR3 has 13 amino acids. CDR3 sequence reads: CASSYTGNQPQHF. The CDR3 DNA reads TGTGCCAGCAGTTACACCGGGAATCAGCCCCAGCATTTT.

The V call is TRBV20-1, the J call TRBJ1-2; D is perhaps TRBD1 (5 bases). CDR3 length: 15 amino acids. Deletions cut 3 bases from V and 0 bases from J, with 14 bases between. In germline, CDR1 is DFQATT, CDR2 SNEGSKA (reference sequence). The CDR3 DNA sequence: TGCAGTGCTAGTAACGGCAGGACAACTAACTATGGCTACACCTTC. Encoded protein: CSASNGRTTNYGYTF.

The CDR3 sequence: CASSPTSGRLPYEQYF. The CDR3 coding sequence is TGTGCCAGCAGCCCAACTAGCGGGAGGCTTCCCTACGAGCAGTACTTC. The chain uses TRBV5-4 and TRBJ2-7; 12 nucleotides line up with TRBD2. Germline assignment: CDR1 SGHNT and CDR2 YYREEE (reference sequence). The CDR3 consists of 16 residues. V lost 4 bases to trimming and J lost 2 bases; unmatched junction nucleotides: 7.

The chain has TRBV2 and TRBJ2-3; 10 nucleotides align to TRBD2. The length of the CDR3 is 19 residues. J gave up 2 bases and V 5 bases, and 16 bases lay outside the gene matches. The germline gives CDR1 SNHLY, CDR2 FYNNEI. Here the CDR3 DNA reads TGTGCCAGCAGTCCCCAGCCTCCTACTAGCGGGGTGGCCACAGATACGCAGTATTTT. Residues: CASSPQPPTSGVATDTQYF.

The chain uses TRBV7-9 and TRBJ2-2, with D tentatively TRBD1 (5 bases). Germline V gene sequence: CDR1 SEHNR, CDR2 FQNEAQ (reference sequence). The CDR3 totals 15 residues. V lost 5 bases and J 5 bases, leaving 15 bases between the germline ends. Here the CDR3 reads CASSRIDRATGELFF. CDR3 nucleotide sequence: TGTGCCAGCAGCCGTATAGACAGAGCTACCGGGGAGCTGTTTTTT.

The V gene is TRBV6-5, the J gene TRBJ2-2; the match to TRBD2 covers 7 bases. Germline values: CDR1 MNHEY, CDR2 SVGAGI. The CDR3 consists of 15 residues. V lost 6 bases, J lost 4 bases, and 8 bases stayed unmatched. The chain's CDR3 is CASRSGTTVTGELFF. CDR3 nucleotides: TGTGCCAGCAGGTCCGGGACTACGGTCACCGGGGAGCTGTTTTTT.

This clone turned up a few times. The V and J genes are TRBV12-5 and TRBJ1-6; possibly TRBD1 for D (6 bases). The CDR3 length is 15 residues. Deletions cut 6 bases from V and 7 bases from J, with 16 bases between. Germline lookup yields CDR1 LGHNT and CDR2 FRNRAP. The CDR3 coding sequence is TGTGCTAGTGGCAAGGACAGCGGGGGAAATTCACCCCTCCACTTT. This encodes CASGKDSGGNSPLHF. Looking up the rest from reference TRBV12-5 and TRBJ1-6 gives the full variable domain: DARVTQTPRHKVTEMGQEVTMRCQPILGHNTVFWYRQTMMQGLELLAYFRNRAPLDDSGMPKDRFSAEMPDATLATLKIQPSEPRDSAVYFCASGKDSGGNSPLHFGNGTRLTVT.

V usage is TRBV7-3 and J usage is TRBJ2-2; possibly TRBD1 for D (6 bases). The CDR3 extends over 13 amino acids. The V end lost 3 bases, the J end lost 7 bases, and 9 bases lay between the germline ends. Germline CDR1 and CDR2: SGHTA and FQGTGA. CDR3: CASSLGASGELFF. Written as DNA, the CDR3 is TGTGCCAGCAGCTTGGGGGCAAGCGGGGAGCTGTTTTTT.

The chain recombines TRBV2 with TRBJ1-3; the D is unclear. CDR3 length: 10 amino acids. The ends were cut back, 8 bases at V and 7 bases at J, with 6 bases in the middle. Germline V gives CDR1 SNHLY, CDR2 FYNNEI. DNA for the CDR3: TGTGCCAGCGTCTCTAACACCATATATTTT. Its protein is CASVSNTIYF. Variable domain in full (rest from reference TRBV2 and TRBJ1-3): EPEVTQTPSHQVTQMGQEVILRCVPISNHLYFYWYRQILGQKVEFLVSFYNNEISEKSEIFDDQFSVERPDGSNFTLKIRSTKLEDSAMYFCASVSNTIYFGEGSWLTVV.

This chain joins TRBV7-9 and TRBJ2-2; TRBD1 matches at 8 bases. Germline V gene data show CDR1 as SEHNR and CDR2 as FQNEAQ (reference sequence). The ends lost 2 bases at V and 4 bases at J; junction bases unmatched: 6. This CDR3 spans 16 amino acids. CDR3 sequence reads: CASSLPRGRSTGELFF. DNA of the CDR3: TGTGCCAGCAGCTTACCCAGGGGGCGCTCCACCGGGGAGCTGTTTTTT.

This rearrangement joins TRBV19 to TRBJ1-5, with 8 nucleotides matching TRBD1. Trimming removed 2 bases from V and 6 bases from J; junction bases left unmatched: 6. The CDR3 contains 15 residues. The germline gives CDR1 LNHDA, CDR2 SQIVND (reference sequence). The CDR3 loop is CASSIMGQVGQPQHF. The CDR3, as DNA: TGTGCCAGTAGTATAATGGGACAGGTAGGTCAGCCCCAGCATTTT.

The rearrangement joins TRBV30 to TRBJ2-1, with TRBD2 matching over 14 bases. Unmatched junction bases numbered 7, after V lost 5 bases and J lost 7 bases. CDR3 size: 15 residues. Germline CDR1 reads GTSNPN; CDR2 reads SVGIG (reference sequence). CDR3 in DNA: TGTGCCTGGGACCCCGGGACTAGCGGGAGTAATGAGCAGTTCTTC. Amino acids: CAWDPGTSGSNEQFF. Combining the CDR3 with reference TRBV30 and TRBJ2-1 gives the whole variable domain SQTIHQWPATLVQPVGSPLSLECTVEGTSNPNLYWYRQAAGRGLQLLFYSVGIGQISSEVPQNLSASRPQDRQFILSSKKLLLSDSGFYLCAWDPGTSGSNEQFFGPGTRLTVL.

CDR3 in amino acids: CASSPDRSQETQYF. Here the CDR3 DNA reads TGTGCCAGCAGCCCGGACAGGTCCCAAGAGACCCAGTACTTC. The rearrangement joins TRBV11-1 to TRBJ2-5; 7 bases are shared with TRBD1. Unmatched junction bases numbered 4, after V lost 5 bases and J lost 1 base. In germline, CDR1 is SGHAT, CDR2 FQDESV (reference sequence). The CDR3 extends over 14 amino acids.